A single sample is the source of the 30 T cell receptor beta chains below, sequenced in a study of blood T cell repertoires in COVID-19. Produced via immunoSEQ multiplex PCR; TCRdb's table is partial and in-frame only. The data show 200,000 to 300,000 clones, 88% seen once. The sequencing sample was made of PBMCs or T cells enriched from blood (not recorded which). The origin of the receptors is a woman between 40 and 55 years old with acute COVID-19.

The gene calls are TRBV5-4 and TRBJ1-1; D gene ambiguous. V was clipped by 0 bases and J by 3 bases, with 6 bases between them. Germline assignment: CDR1 SGHNT and CDR2 YYREEE (reference sequence). The CDR3 is made up of 13 amino acids. CDR3 sequence (DNA): TGTGCCAGCAGCTTGGTTACGGACACTGAAGCTTTCTTT. It codes for CASSLVTDTEAFF.

This clone was detected only a few times. The CDR3 coding sequence is TGTGCCAGCAGCGTAGGAGCAGGGCATGACGGCTACACCTTC. This translates into CASSVGAGHDGYTF. The chain combines TRBV9 with TRBJ1-2, with TRBD1 as a possible D gene (5 bases). Trimming removed 0 bases at V and 8 bases at J, with 14 bases between. Germline CDR1 SGDLS, CDR2 YYNGEE. The length of the CDR3 is 14 residues.

The rearrangement uses TRBV24-1 and TRBJ1-1; D is ambiguous. CDR3 size: 14 residues. V lost 7 bases and J 8 bases, leaving 19 bases between the germline ends. Germline loops: CDR1 KGHDR, CDR2 SFDVKD. The CDR3 sequence: CATSPGGSDTEAFF. DNA of the CDR3: TGTGCCACCAGCCCCGGTGGGAGCGATACGGAAGCTTTCTTT.

V usage is TRBV5-8 and J usage is TRBJ2-3; D perhaps matches TRBD1 (5 bases). In germline, CDR1 is SGHTS, CDR2 YDEGEE. The CDR3 extends over 16 amino acids. Trimming pared 0 bases from V and 2 bases from J, leaving 13 bases between. CDR3 in amino acids: CASSLAYRSLTDTQYF. The CDR3 region has the DNA TGTGCCAGCAGCTTGGCCTACAGGAGCCTCACAGATACGCAGTATTTT.

V is TRBV28 and J is TRBJ2-1, with D unclear. The CDR3 contains 14 residues. CDR1 is MDHEN and CDR2 is SYDVKM in the germline V gene. Trimming shortened V by 6 bases and J by 5 bases, and 14 bases separated the two germline ends. Here the CDR3 reads CASSPQVDNNEQFF. CDR3 in DNA: TGTGCCAGCAGCCCCCAGGTGGATAACAATGAGCAGTTCTTC.

A single count supports this clone. J is TRBJ2-2 and V is TRBV19; 7 bases are shared with TRBD2. The CDR3 spans 14 residues. J gave up 8 bases and V 2 bases, and 5 bases lay outside the gene matches. Germline V gene sequence: CDR1 LNHDA, CDR2 SQIVND (reference sequence). The CDR3 nucleotides read TGTGCCAGTAGTATATCCAGCGGGAAGGGGGAGCTGTTTTTT. It yields the protein CASSISSGKGELFF.

This sequence joins TRBV7-6 and TRBJ1-1; possible D gene TRBD1, 6 bases. Trimming pared 3 bases from V and 10 bases from J, leaving 9 bases between. This CDR3 comprises 11 residues. The germline CDR1 and CDR2 sequences are SGHVS and FNYEAQ. The CDR3 DNA sequence: TGTGCCAGCAGCTTTACAGGGTTAGCTTTCTTT. Its translation: CASSFTGLAFF.

CDR3 residues: CASSAHLQPQHF. The CDR3 nucleotides are TGTGCCAGCAGTGCACATCTTCAGCCCCAGCATTTT. The J gene is TRBJ1-5, the V gene TRBV12-3 or TRBV12-4; D is unresolved. Trimming stripped 5 bases from V and 6 bases from J, with 8 bases between. The CDR3 has 12 amino acids.

This clone showed up just a few times. The chain is built from TRBV2 and TRBJ1-5; 9 nucleotides match TRBD1. V gave up 6 bases and J gave up 7 bases; unmatched junction bases: 4. This CDR3 comprises 13 residues. In germline, CDR1 is SNHLY, CDR2 FYNNEI. CDR3 nucleotide sequence: TGTGCCAGCAGCGGACAGGGGATACAGCCCCAGCATTTT. Residues: CASSGQGIQPQHF.

The gene calls are TRBV7-9 and TRBJ2-1; 8 nucleotides match TRBD1. The CDR3 is 13 amino acids. Germline values: CDR1 SEHNR, CDR2 FQNEAQ (reference sequence). The V gene end was trimmed by 1 base and the J gene end by 10 bases; junction bases not matched to a gene: 3. CDR3 bases: TGTGCCAGCAGCTTAGACAGGGGGAACGAGCAGTTCTTC. Its protein is CASSLDRGNEQFF.

The rearrangement uses TRBV7-8 and TRBJ2-1; 12 nucleotides match TRBD2. Germline V gene data show CDR1 as SGHVS and CDR2 as FQNEAQ. The CDR3 loop spans 15 amino acids. After removal of 3 bases from V and 9 bases from J, the junction contained 6 bases not matched to a gene. DNA for the CDR3: TGTGCCAGCAGCTTCGGACTAGCGGGATATAGTGAGCAGTTCTTC. It specifies CASSFGLAGYSEQFF. The full variable domain, its missing parts supplied by reference TRBV7-8 and TRBJ2-1, is GAGVSQSPRYKVAKRGQDVALRCDPISGHVSLFWYQQALGQGPEFLTYFQNEAQLDKSGLPSDRFFAERPEGSVSTLKIQRTQQEDSAVYLCASSFGLAGYSEQFFGPGTRLTVL.

The rearrangement joins TRBV9 to TRBJ2-1; the match to TRBD2 covers 11 bases. Germline assignment: CDR1 SGDLS and CDR2 YYNGEE. This CDR3 spans 15 amino acids. The J segment lost 5 bases and the V segment lost 4 bases, leaving 5 bases of the junction unmatched. As DNA, the CDR3 is TGTGCCAGCAGCATAGGACTAGCGGGCCACAATGAGCAGTTCTTC. Translation gives CASSIGLAGHNEQFF.

The rearrangement joins TRBV5-1 to TRBJ2-2, with 7 bases that match TRBD2. CDR1 is SGHRS, CDR2 YFSETQ, per germline. J lost 1 base, V lost 0 bases, and 3 bases had no gene match. The CDR3 sequence is 16 residues long. CDR3 sequence (DNA): TGCGCCAGCAGCTTGGAAGGCGGGAGGAACACCGGGGAGCTGTTTTTT. Translating it yields CASSLEGGRNTGELFF.

The CDR3 is CASSVRGAEEDYGYTF. CDR3 in DNA: TGTGCCAGCAGCGTAAGGGGCGCGGAAGAAGACTATGGCTACACCTTC. V is TRBV9 and J is TRBJ1-2; TRBD1 might be the D (5 bases). The germline V gene has CDR1 SGDLS and CDR2 YYNGEE. The CDR3 length is 16 residues. V lost 1 base and J lost 3, with 16 bases in between. The entire variable domain, with the rest obtained from reference TRBV9 and TRBJ1-2, is as follows: DSGVTQTPKHLITATGQRVTLRCSPRSGDLSVYWYQQSLDQGLQFLIQYYNGEERAKGNILERFSAQQFPDLHSELNLSSLELGDSALYFCASSVRGAEEDYGYTFGSGTRLTVV.

The chain has TRBV27 and TRBJ1-2; a possible D gene is TRBD1 (6 bases). Trimming left V 3 bases short and J 0 bases short, with 17 bases between. Germline CDR1 MNHEY, CDR2 SMNVEV (reference sequence). The CDR3 covers 17 residues. The CDR3 DNA reads as TGTGCCAGCAGTTTGGACGGAACAGGGCTATCTAACTATGGCTACACCTTC. Protein product: CASSLDGTGLSNYGYTF.

V usage is TRBV30 and J usage is TRBJ2-7; 8 bases align to TRBD1. CDR1 and CDR2 (germline): GTSNPN, SVGIG (reference sequence). CDR3 size: 15 residues. Unmatched junction bases numbered 9, after V lost 1 base and J lost 4 bases. CDR3 in amino acids: CAWSGRGDRGYEQYV. The CDR3 DNA reads TGTGCCTGGAGTGGCCGTGGAGACAGGGGTTACGAGCAGTACGTC.

In its sample, this clone was seen a few times. This chain links TRBV19 with TRBJ2-7; no clear D gene. V lost 1 base and J 7 bases, leaving 11 bases between the germline ends. Per germline, CDR1 LNHDA and CDR2 SQIVND (reference sequence). This CDR3 is built from 13 residues. CDR3: CASSIVPGREQYV. The CDR3 DNA follows: TGTGCCAGTAGTATAGTTCCGGGTAGGGAGCAGTACGTC.

The V and J genes are TRBV19 and TRBJ2-1; maybe TRBD2 (6 bases). Between the trimmed V and J ends, which lost 5 bases and 9 bases, there was a span of 14 bases. The CDR3 has 13 amino acids. CDR1 and CDR2 from the germline V gene are LNHDA and SQIVND (reference sequence). CDR3 sequence reads: CASSSDYLGEQFF. DNA for the CDR3: TGTGCCAGTAGTTCGGACTATCTGGGTGAGCAGTTCTTC.

The chain combines TRBV7-6 with TRBJ2-2; the match to TRBD1 covers 7 bases. Losses at the gene ends were 1 base for V and 3 bases for J; bases not matched to a gene: 8. The CDR3 loop spans 17 amino acids. The germline gives CDR1 SGHVS, CDR2 FNYEAQ. The CDR3 DNA reads as TGTGCCAGCAGCTTAGGGACAGGATCCGTCCACACCGGGGAGCTGTTTTTT. As protein: CASSLGTGSVHTGELFF.

The gene calls are TRBV9 and TRBJ1-5; D may be TRBD1 (6 bases). This CDR3 is 15 amino acids long. Germline assignment: CDR1 SGDLS and CDR2 YYNGEE. V was cut by 2 bases and J by 2 bases, with 11 bases left in between. The CDR3 DNA sequence: TGTGCCAGCAGCGTTACAGGGTGGGGCAATCAGCCCCAGCATTTT. It is translated as CASSVTGWGNQPQHF.

The chain carries TRBV2 and TRBJ2-1, with 8 bases that match TRBD2. CDR3 length: 14 amino acids. The ends lost 6 bases at V and 6 bases at J; junction bases unmatched: 7. Per the germline V gene, CDR1 is SNHLY and CDR2 is FYNNEI. CDR3 coding DNA: TGTGCCAGCAGGGCCCTCCGGGGGGGCAATGAGCAGTTCTTC. Protein sequence: CASRALRGGNEQFF.

The chain uses TRBV6-5 and TRBJ2-3, with TRBD2 as a possible D gene (5 bases). The germline gives CDR1 MNHEY, CDR2 SVGAGI. The CDR3 length is 14 residues. V dropped 2 bases and J dropped 0 bases, with 6 bases sitting between them. The CDR3 bases are TGTGCCAGCAGTTACCGGGAAAGCACAGATACGCAGTATTTT. This gives the protein CASSYRESTDTQYF.

Comment on this clone: Other DNA sequences in this sample translate to the same CDR3. The rearrangement links TRBV14 to TRBJ1-1, with D possibly TRBD1 on 5 matching bases. V was trimmed by 7 bases and J by 0 bases, leaving 9 bases between them. The CDR3 covers 13 residues. CDR1 and CDR2 from the germline V gene are SGHDN and FVKESK. CDR3 nucleotides: TGTGCCAGCACCCAGGGCATGAACACTGAAGCTTTCTTT. Its translation: CASTQGMNTEAFF.

V is TRBV5-6 and J is TRBJ2-3, with D maybe TRBD2 (6 bases). The germline V gene has CDR1 SGHDT and CDR2 YYEEEE. This CDR3 spans 14 amino acids. V was trimmed by 4 bases and J by 8 bases, leaving 17 bases between them. Here the CDR3 reads CASSPGEETGTQYF. CDR3 sequence (DNA): TGTGCCAGCAGCCCGGGAGAGGAGACGGGTACGCAGTATTTT.

The J gene is TRBJ2-2, the V gene TRBV6-5; perhaps TRBD2 as D (5 bases). The V end was cut by 5 bases, the J end by 5 bases, with 9 bases between. CDR1 MNHEY and CDR2 SVGAGI come from the germline V gene. The CDR3 runs 13 residues. Written as DNA, the CDR3 is TGTGCCAGCAGTACCACGGGGACCGGGGAGCTGTTTTTT. Its protein is CASSTTGTGELFF.

The chain uses TRBV18 and TRBJ2-5; no definite D call. V was cut by 0 bases and J by 5 bases, with 4 bases left in between. CDR3 length: 12 amino acids. Germline V gives CDR1 KGHSH, CDR2 LQKENI. DNA for the CDR3: TGTGCCAGCTCACCACCGAGTGAGACCCAGTACTTC. Amino acid sequence: CASSPPSETQYF.

The V call is TRBV30, the J call TRBJ2-1, with D perhaps TRBD2 (6 bases). The CDR3 contains 13 residues. Trimming took 0 bases from V and 8 from J, leaving 11 bases between them. CDR1 and CDR2 (germline): GTSNPN, SVGIG (reference sequence). The CDR3 region is CAWSVGLRDEQFF. DNA of the CDR3: TGTGCCTGGAGTGTGGGACTCCGGGATGAGCAGTTCTTC.

Only one count was recorded for this clone. The chain employs TRBV28 and TRBJ2-5, with TRBD2 identical over 13 bases. With 6 bases clipped from V and 4 bases from J, the junction kept 8 bases outside the gene matches. Germline V gene data show CDR1 as MDHEN and CDR2 as SYDVKM. This CDR3 region has 16 residues. This CDR3 is CASRFGLAGEIETQYF. CDR3 coding DNA: TGTGCCAGCAGGTTCGGACTAGCGGGAGAAATAGAGACCCAGTACTTC.

The rearrangement uses TRBV21-1 and TRBJ2-7; the D call in the table, TRBD1, was not verified against the DNA. TRBV21-1 is flagged as a pseudogene. This CDR3 is built from 15 residues. The CDR3 loop is CASSKGGQGTGEQYF. In DNA, the CDR3 is TGTGCCAGCAGCAAAGGGGGACAGGGAACGGGGGAGCAGTACTTC.

This clone occurred once. The genes are TRBV19 and TRBJ1-3; no clear D. The CDR3 totals 14 residues. Germline lookup yields CDR1 LNHDA and CDR2 SQIVND (reference sequence). Trimming took 5 bases from V and 0 from J, leaving 8 bases between them. CDR3 DNA sequence: TGTGCCAGTAGTCTCCGGAGCTCTGGAAACACCATATATTTT. This gives the protein CASSLRSSGNTIYF.